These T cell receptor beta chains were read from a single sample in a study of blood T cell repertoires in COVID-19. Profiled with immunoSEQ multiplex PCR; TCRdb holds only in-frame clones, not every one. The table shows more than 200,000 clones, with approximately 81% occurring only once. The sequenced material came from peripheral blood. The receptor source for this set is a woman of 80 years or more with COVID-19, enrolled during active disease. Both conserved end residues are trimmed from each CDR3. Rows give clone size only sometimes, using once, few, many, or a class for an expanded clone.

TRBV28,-,ASRGTGRLGGYT
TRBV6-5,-,ASSTGRVNQPQH
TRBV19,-,ASSIDNFQPQH
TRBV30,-,AWSVGGAQETQY
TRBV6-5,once,AISTGSATNEKLF
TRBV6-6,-,ASSYSSSEKLF
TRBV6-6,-,ASSLASGSTDTQY
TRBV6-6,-,ASSYGQGRGTGELF
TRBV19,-,ASSRGQGLAWGETQY
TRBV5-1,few,ASSLDSRGETQY
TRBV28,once,AIRGQGALGSPLH
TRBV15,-,ATSRGLAGTSYNEQF
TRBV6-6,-,ASRQDGSTDTQY
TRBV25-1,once,ASSETTLDYNEQF
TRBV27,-,ASSPNSGLAFEQF
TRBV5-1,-,ASSFGGDLYGYT
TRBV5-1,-,ASSAMPGQGFSTNEKLF
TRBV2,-,ASTPWTGGSGHSPLH
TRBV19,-,ASKTQRGGYNEQF
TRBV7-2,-,ASSLGLLAGGQGEQF
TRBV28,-,ASSHQSYEQY
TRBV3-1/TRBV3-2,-,ASSATSGGAGETQY
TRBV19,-,ASSVQGYGANVLT
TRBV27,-,ASSLLAGGREF
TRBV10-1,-,ASSESRGSDIQY
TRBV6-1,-,ASSEPGLQNTQY
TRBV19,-,ASSIAGRASANYGYT
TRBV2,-,ASGVVGTGHRNEQF
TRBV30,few,AWSRLNTEAF
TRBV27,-,ASSRSGGATDTQY
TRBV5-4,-,ASSLEGEQYNQPQH
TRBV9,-,ASSARDRSDYEQY
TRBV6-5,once,ASITNTKAF
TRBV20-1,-,SPSNSYEQY
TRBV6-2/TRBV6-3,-,ASSYPLNRGLSYEQY
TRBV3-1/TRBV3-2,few,ASSQANQPQH
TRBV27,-,ASSGRSTSNQPQH
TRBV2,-,ASSEVLQGLGTQY
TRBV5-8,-,ASSLAVAFQVDTQY
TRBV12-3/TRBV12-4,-,ASSYRDTYGYT
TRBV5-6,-,ASSTGLYTDTQY